This note documents a single T cell receptor beta chain sequence. This sample was included in a study of control samples from healthy donors and cancer patients. Profiling relied on immunoSEQ multiplex PCR, and the TCRdb table lists in-frame clones only, not all of them. The sample lists hundreds of thousands of clones, approximately 92% seen once, with about 6.3% in the top ten. J was trimmed by 5 bases and V by 5 bases; bases with no gene match: 10. The V gene's germline CDR1 is KGHDR and CDR2 SFDVKD. There are 15 residues in the CDR3. The V call is TRBV24-1, the J call TRBJ1-2, with 7 bases aligning to TRBD1. This receptor was taken from a man aged 40-49 years with head and neck cancer. The sequenced sample was PBMCs. Written as DNA, the CDR3 is TGTGCCACCAGTGCCCAGGGAGGGGGCGCTTATGGCTACACCTTC. Translated, it gives CATSAQGGGAYGYTF.